This T cell receptor beta chain comes out of a study of blood T cell repertoires in COVID-19. On the study more broadly: Nucleic acid was either cDNA or gDNA, and it came from T cells, B-cell-depleted T cells, or PBMCs.

From germline, CDR1 is LNHDA and CDR2 SQIVND (reference sequence). Unmatched junction bases numbered 4, after V lost 5 bases and J lost 6 bases. The CDR3 consists of 14 residues. In the original workflow: Nucleated cell number was recorded as an estimate derived from reference gene primer amplification. Profiled with immunoSEQ multiplex PCR; TCRdb holds only in-frame clones, not every one. The V and J calls and the clone size are those of that table, but D and trimming were determined from the DNA. The sample shows roughly 100,000 clones, 75% to 90% of them seen only once. The chain links TRBV19 to TRBJ1-6, with TRBD1 matching over 7 bases. This sequence originates from a human donor in a cohort sampled during active COVID-19. The source material was peripheral blood. The DNA for the CDR3 is TGTGCCAGTAGTTTTACAGGGGCTAATTCACCCCTCCACTTT. Amino acids: CASSFTGANSPLHF.